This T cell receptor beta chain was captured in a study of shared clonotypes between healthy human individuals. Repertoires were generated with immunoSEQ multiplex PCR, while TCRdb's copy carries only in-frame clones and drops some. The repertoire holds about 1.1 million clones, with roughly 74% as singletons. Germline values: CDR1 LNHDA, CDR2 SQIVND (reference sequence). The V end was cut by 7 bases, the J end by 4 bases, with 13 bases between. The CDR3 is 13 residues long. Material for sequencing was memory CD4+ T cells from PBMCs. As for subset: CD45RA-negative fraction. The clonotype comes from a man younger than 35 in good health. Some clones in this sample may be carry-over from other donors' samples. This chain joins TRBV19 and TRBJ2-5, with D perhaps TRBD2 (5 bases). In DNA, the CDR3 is TGTGCCAGTAAACATGGGAGCGGAGAGACCCAGTACTTC. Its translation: CASKHGSGETQYF.